These T cell receptor beta chains were read from a single sample in a study of CD8 T cells in Susac syndrome. TCRdb ran MiXCR on the immunoSEQ multiplex PCR reads and lists one entry per CDR3 protein. The sample records about 110,000 distinct CDR3 sequences, roughly 95% being singletons. Sequenced sample: CD4+ T cells from PBMCs. These receptors were obtained from a human donor in good health. CDR3s include the opening cysteine and the closing phenylalanine or tryptophan. The D gene is left open where the match is weak. Expanded clones get a size class; other rows say once, few or many, or leave the size out.

V	size	D	J	DNA	CDR3
TRBV4-2	NA	NA	TRBJ1-1	TGTGCCAGCAGCCAAGATCTAGTAACGAACACTGAAGCTTTCTTT	CASSQDLVTNTEAFF
TRBV6-2/TRBV6-3	NA	NA	TRBJ1-2	TGTGCCATTTCGACGGTGAACTATGGCTACACCTTC	CAISTVNYGYTF
TRBV18	few	NA	TRBJ2-5	TGTGCCAGCTCACCCTCAGTACAAGAGACCCAGTACTTC	CASSPSVQETQYF
TRBV29-1	once	TRBD1	TRBJ2-3	TGCAGCGCAACCCCAGGGGGAGCAGATACGCAGTATTTT	CSATPGGADTQYF
TRBV30	NA	NA	TRBJ1-3	TGTGCCTGGAGTGTTCGGGGAGGGGGAAACACCATATATTTT	CAWSVRGGGNTIYF
TRBV7-2	few	TRBD1	TRBJ2-7	TGTGCCAGCAGCTTAGGGCAGGGGGCGAACGAGCAGTACTTC	CASSLGQGANEQYF
TRBV18	NA	NA	TRBJ1-4	TGTGCCAGCTCACCGGAGACAACAACTAATGAAAAACTGTTTTTT	CASSPETTTNEKLFF
TRBV5-6	NA	NA	TRBJ1-1	TGTGCCAGCAGCTCAGCCTGGGGACCGATCCTGAACACTGAAGCTTTCTTT	CASSSAWGPILNTEAFF
TRBV15	NA	TRBD2	TRBJ2-1	TGTGCCACCAGCAGAGCTCGCGGACTAGGGTACAATGAGCAGTTCTTC	CATSRARGLGYNEQFF
TRBV12-3/TRBV12-4	NA	NA	TRBJ1-2	TGTGCCAGCAGTTCAAGGACGTCGGTCCATAATGGCTACACCTTC	CASSSRTSVHNGYTF
TRBV29-1	NA	TRBD1	TRBJ1-1	TGCAGCGTCCAAACTTTTCAGGGGGGAGCTTTCTTT	CSVQTFQGGAFF
TRBV20-1	NA	NA	TRBJ2-7	TGCAGTGCTACGGTCCCGGGCGGGTACGAGCAGTACTTC	CSATVPGGYEQYF
TRBV6-2/TRBV6-3	NA	TRBD2	TRBJ2-7	TGTGCCAGCAGTGGGACTAGCTACGAGCAGTACTTC	CASSGTSYEQYF
TRBV20-1	NA	TRBD1	TRBJ2-7	TGCAGTGCAAGACAGGGGAGCTCCTACGAGCAGTACTTC	CSARQGSSYEQYF
TRBV30	NA	NA	TRBJ2-3	TGTGCCTGGAGTGGACGGGCTAGGGACTGGAAAGGGGGTACGCAGTATTTT	CAWSGRARDWKGGTQYF
TRBV11-2	NA	NA	TRBJ1-2	TGTGCCAGCAGCTCAATCCGGGCATATGGCTACACCTTC	CASSSIRAYGYTF
TRBV28	NA	TRBD1	TRBJ2-7	TGTGCCAGCAGTTTATGGGGACAGGGGGCCACCTACGAGCAGTACTTC	CASSLWGQGATYEQYF
TRBV27	NA	TRBD1	TRBJ1-1	TGTGCCAGCAGTGAACAGGGGCGCACTGAAGCTTTCTTT	CASSEQGRTEAFF
TRBV2	NA	NA	TRBJ2-2	TGTGCCAGCAGACCACCGGGAACCTCGAACACCGGGGAGCTGTTTTTT	CASRPPGTSNTGELFF
TRBV15	NA	TRBD2	TRBJ2-3	TGTGCCACCAGCAGGGAACTAGCGGGAGGAACTACGCAGTATTTT	CATSRELAGGTTQYF
TRBV2	NA	TRBD1	TRBJ1-2	TGTGCCAGCAGAGGGGACAGTAGCTTCTATGGCTACACCTTC	CASRGDSSFYGYTF
TRBV7-9	NA	TRBD1	TRBJ2-3	TGTGCCAGCAGCCCAGGGACAGGGGGCCGTACAGATACGCAGTATTTT	CASSPGTGGRTDTQYF
TRBV20-1	once	NA	TRBJ2-7	TGCAGTGCCCAACGGGACACCAACTACGAGCAGTACTTC	CSAQRDTNYEQYF
TRBV6-5	NA	NA	TRBJ2-3	TGTGCCAGCAGCCCGACCCGTACAGATACGCAGTATTTT	CASSPTRTDTQYF
TRBV4-1	NA	NA	TRBJ1-3	TGCGCCAGCAGCCAAGGAGTTTTGGGGCAGCGGAACACCATATATTTT	CASSQGVLGQRNTIYF
TRBV7-2	NA	NA	TRBJ2-5	TGTGCCAGCAGCTCCGGACGGAGACAAGAGACCCAGTACTTC	CASSSGRRQETQYF
TRBV7-9	NA	TRBD1	TRBJ2-7	TGTGCCAGCAGCTTAATCAGGGGGCGAGAACACGAGCAGTACTTC	CASSLIRGREHEQYF
TRBV6-1	NA	NA	TRBJ2-6	TGTGCCAGCAGGGAGAGACTCCTTACCTCTGGGGCCAACGTCCTGACTTTC	CASRERLLTSGANVLTF
TRBV7-2	NA	NA	TRBJ2-7	TGTGCCAGCAGCCCCCAAAGATCCTCCTACGAGCAGTACTTC	CASSPQRSSYEQYF
TRBV19	NA	TRBD1	TRBJ2-4	TGTGCCAGTAGTAAGGGGCAGGGGGTGAACATTCAGTACTTC	CASSKGQGVNIQYF
TRBV19	NA	TRBD1	TRBJ1-2	TGTGCCAGTAGTTTCCCCCGACAGGGAGGCGGCTACACCTTC	CASSFPRQGGGYTF
TRBV30	NA	NA	TRBJ1-2	TGTGCCTGGTTCGGACGGCCCTCTGGCTACACCTTC	CAWFGRPSGYTF
TRBV7-2	NA	NA	TRBJ2-6	TGTGCCAGCAGCCCAGGACAGAACCCTTTTTCCAACGTCCTGACTTTC	CASSPGQNPFSNVLTF
TRBV18	once	TRBD1	TRBJ1-2	TGTGCCAGCTCTGGGAGGACAGGGTTCGGCTACACCTTC	CASSGRTGFGYTF
TRBV29-1	NA	NA	TRBJ1-1	TGCAGCGTTTCCCGGACGGGGAACACTGAAGCTTTCTTT	CSVSRTGNTEAFF
TRBV7-9	NA	TRBD2	TRBJ2-3	TGTGCCAGCAGCTCCGAAACTAGCGGGTATAGCACAGATACGCAGTATTTT	CASSSETSGYSTDTQYF
TRBV5-1	NA	TRBD2	TRBJ2-3	TGCGCCAGCAGCTTCGGTTCTAGCGGGAGGCGCACAGATACGCAGTATTTT	CASSFGSSGRRTDTQYF
TRBV25-1	NA	TRBD1	TRBJ2-2	TGTGCCAGCAAGGTGGGGACAGGGAACACCGGGGAGCTGTTTTTT	CASKVGTGNTGELFF
TRBV4-3	NA	TRBD2	TRBJ2-7	TGCGCCAGCAGCCAAGGAAGCGGGGGGACCTACGAGCAGTACTTC	CASSQGSGGTYEQYF
TRBV3-1	NA	NA	TRBJ2-5	TGTGCCAGCAGCCGTGTGACAGGACCCCAAGAGACCCAGTACTTC	CASSRVTGPQETQYF
TRBV2	NA	TRBD2	TRBJ2-5	TGTGCCAGCAGTGCTGGGACTAGGTCAGAGACCCAGTACTTC	CASSAGTRSETQYF
TRBV18	NA	TRBD1	TRBJ1-4	TGTGCCAGCTCACTTTCCCCCGGGACAGGGGCCGGGGCTAATGAAAAACTGTTTTTT	CASSLSPGTGAGANEKLFF
TRBV30	NA	TRBD2	TRBJ2-4	TGTGCCTGGACCCCCCTCGGGGGGGGTCAAAACATTCAGTACTTC	CAWTPLGGGQNIQYF
TRBV27	once	TRBD2	TRBJ2-1	TGTGCCAGCAGTCTACGGGGGGGCGGTTCCTACAATGAGCAGTTCTTC	CASSLRGGGSYNEQFF
TRBV3-1	NA	NA	TRBJ2-1	TGTGCCAGCAGCCAACCCTCCCGGGCCGGCTACAATGAGCAGTTCTTC	CASSQPSRAGYNEQFF
TRBV5-1	NA	NA	TRBJ1-4	TGCGCCAGCAGCTTGGGCTCAGGGGCGGATGAAAAACTGTTTTTT	CASSLGSGADEKLFF
TRBV29-1	NA	TRBD2	TRBJ2-2	TGCAGCGCTGGATCGGGAGGGGCGCACACCGGGGAGCTGTTTTTT	CSAGSGGAHTGELFF
TRBV5-4	few	TRBD2	TRBJ2-5	TGTGCCAGCAGTCTGGGACTAGCTGGGGAGACCCAGTACTTC	CASSLGLAGETQYF
TRBV5-6	NA	TRBD1	TRBJ2-5	TGTGCCACCTCACCACAGGGGACGAGCTTAGAGACCCAGTACTTC	CATSPQGTSLETQYF
TRBV2	NA	NA	TRBJ2-5	TGTGCCAGCAGTAGAAGGGAGACCCAGTACTTC	CASSRRETQYF